This passage covers 12 T cell receptor beta chains from one sample sequenced in a study of cytomegalovirus exposure and HLA in healthy donors. The table came from immunoSEQ multiplex PCR; TCRdb's copy has only in-frame clones and leaves some out. The table shows roughly 250,000 clones, with 87% occurring only once. The source material was PBMCs. These receptors all come from a man aged 18-30 years in good health and CMV-seronegative.

This clone occurred once. The genes are TRBV19 and TRBJ2-2, with 7 bases aligning to TRBD1. V shed 5 bases and J 4 bases; nucleotides not matched to a gene: 4. Germline assignment: CDR1 LNHDA and CDR2 SQIVND (reference sequence). CDR3 length: 14 residues. The CDR3 DNA reads as TGTGCCAGTAGTTCCCACAGGGGCACCGGGGAGCTGTTTTTT. Translated: CASSSHRGTGELFF.

The CDR3 loop reads CASQMRQQNEKLFF. The DNA for the CDR3 is TGTGCCAGTCAAATGAGACAGCAGAATGAAAAACTGTTTTTT. The chain links TRBV2 to TRBJ1-4; D may be TRBD1 (5 bases). This CDR3 spans 14 amino acids. Looked up from germline, CDR1 is SNHLY and CDR2 is FYNNEI. Trimming stripped 9 bases from V and 5 bases from J, with 16 bases between.

This chain connects TRBV5-1 to TRBJ2-2, with TRBD1 matching over 9 bases. This CDR3 region has 15 residues. With 6 bases clipped from V and 5 bases from J, the junction kept 8 bases outside the gene matches. Germline CDR1 and CDR2: SGHRS and YFSETQ. The CDR3 bases are TGCGCCAGCACACAGGGGGCGCATGGTACCGGGGAGCTGTTTTTT. It yields the protein CASTQGAHGTGELFF.

The chain employs TRBV7-9 and TRBJ1-1, with a tentative D call TRBD1 (6 bases). Trimming shortened V by 5 bases and J by 6 bases, and 22 bases separated the two germline ends. Germline V gene data show CDR1 as SEHNR and CDR2 as FQNEAQ (reference sequence). The CDR3 loop spans 16 amino acids. Written as DNA, the CDR3 is TGTGCCAGCAGCCACAGGGTGGGACGTGAAACGGCTGAAGCTTTCTTT. Protein product: CASSHRVGRETAEAFF.

The rearrangement links TRBV28 to TRBJ1-2; D not resolved. This CDR3 spans 11 amino acids. Trimming shortened V by 8 bases and J by 8 bases, and 12 bases separated the two germline ends. Germline lookup yields CDR1 MDHEN and CDR2 SYDVKM. The CDR3 sequence: CASGRERGYTF. For the CDR3, the DNA is TGTGCCAGCGGGCGGGAGAGGGGCTACACCTTC.

The V gene is TRBV19, the J gene TRBJ1-2; 10 bases map to TRBD1. The J segment lost 7 bases and the V segment lost 0 bases, leaving 5 bases of the junction unmatched. Germline-derived CDR1 and CDR2 are LNHDA and SQIVND (reference sequence). The CDR3 totals 15 residues. The CDR3: CASSIEGQGSGGYTF. The CDR3, as DNA: TGTGCCAGTAGTATAGAGGGACAGGGGAGCGGTGGCTACACCTTC.

This clone showed up just once. The chain links TRBV5-1 to TRBJ2-1, with 10 bases aligning to TRBD1. The CDR3 runs to 17 residues. Germline CDR1 is SGHRS and CDR2 is YFSETQ. J lost 0 bases, V lost 0 bases, and 3 bases had no gene match. CDR3 nucleotide sequence: TGCGCCAGCAGCTTGGGGACAGGGGGGACCTCCTACAATGAGCAGTTCTTC. Residues: CASSLGTGGTSYNEQFF.

This sequence joins TRBV10-3 and TRBJ2-3; 13 bases line up with TRBD2. Germline V lookup: CDR1 ENHRY, CDR2 SYGVKD. The CDR3 length is 15 residues. Trimming removed 6 bases from V and 4 bases from J; junction bases left unmatched: 4. CDR3 region: CAIRETSGRPDTQYF. DNA of the CDR3: TGTGCCATCAGGGAGACTAGCGGGAGGCCAGATACGCAGTATTTT.

V and J are TRBV6-1 and TRBJ2-3; maybe TRBD1 (6 bases). Germline values: CDR1 MNHNS, CDR2 SASEGT. The V and J ends lost 9 bases and 4 bases respectively, with 17 bases between them. The CDR3 is made up of 14 amino acids. The chain's CDR3 is CASNRVPPPDTQYF. CDR3 coding DNA: TGTGCCAGTAACAGGGTTCCCCCCCCAGATACGCAGTATTTT.

The genes are TRBV19 and TRBJ1-5; no reliable D call. The germline V gene has CDR1 LNHDA and CDR2 SQIVND (reference sequence). Trimming took 1 base from V and 6 from J, leaving 16 bases between them. CDR3 size: 16 residues. This CDR3 is CASSIGRVGIGQPQHF. The CDR3, as DNA: TGTGCCAGTAGTATAGGGAGGGTTGGCATTGGTCAGCCCCAGCATTTT.

The gene calls are TRBV6-1 and TRBJ2-7; 9 bases match TRBD1. This CDR3 has 18 residues. The germline V gene has CDR1 MNHNS and CDR2 SASEGT. J gave up 2 bases and V 4 bases, and 15 bases lay outside the gene matches. CDR3 nucleotides: TGTGCCAGCAGTGCGAGAAGAGACAGGGGGTTGACCGCCTACGAGCAGTACTTC. This translates into CASSARRDRGLTAYEQYF.

The chain is built from TRBV19 and TRBJ1-1; 12 bases are a match to TRBD1. This CDR3 comprises 16 residues. Germline assignment: CDR1 LNHDA and CDR2 SQIVND (reference sequence). Trimming at V came to 5 bases and at J to 4 bases, leaving 8 bases not matched to a gene. This CDR3 reads CASSPGTGGRITEAFF. CDR3 nucleotides: TGTGCCAGTAGTCCCGGGACAGGGGGCCGGATCACTGAAGCTTTCTTT. The whole variable domain, filled in from reference TRBV19 and TRBJ1-1, reads DGGITQSPKYLFRKEGQNVTLSCEQNLNHDAMYWYRQDPGQGLRLIYYSQIVNDFQKGDIAEGYSVSREKKESFPLTVTSAQKNPTAFYLCASSPGTGGRITEAFFGQGTRLTVV.